The entry below gives a single T cell receptor (beta chain) sequence along with its context. The data originate from a study of control samples from healthy donors and cancer patients. Per the germline V gene, CDR1 is SGHKS and CDR2 is YYEKEE (reference sequence). V lost 3 bases to trimming and J lost 2 bases; unmatched junction nucleotides: 5. This CDR3 is built from 15 residues. Generated by immunoSEQ multiplex PCR, the TCRdb table keeps only in-frame clones and is missing some. The table includes about 140,000 clones, almost 90% detected once. V gene TRBV5-5 combines with J gene TRBJ2-5, with 9 bases fitting TRBD1. This clonotype was sampled from a young man in good health. Sequencing input: blood. CDR3 coding DNA: TGTGCCAGCAGCTCTGGGACAGGGCCACAAGAGACCCAGTACTTC. Residues: CASSSGTGPQETQYF.